This T cell receptor (beta chain) was observed in a study of T cell changes during pregnancy in multiple sclerosis. The method was immunoSEQ multiplex PCR; TCRdb's version includes in-frame clones alone and lacks a portion of them. The data show around 63,000 clones, 92% seen once. Between the trimmed V and J ends, which lost 4 bases and 7 bases, there was a span of 19 bases. Germline V gives CDR1 SQVTM, CDR2 ANQGSEA. The CDR3 sequence is 15 residues long. The rearrangement uses TRBV29-1 and TRBJ1-4, with D perhaps TRBD1 (5 bases). This TCR was recovered from a female donor with multiple sclerosis, enrolled in a pregnancy study. The sample consisted of peripheral blood, taken after pregnancy. The CDR3 loop reads CSVGQDYSQGEKLFF. The CDR3 DNA sequence: TGCAGCGTTGGTCAGGACTATTCCCAGGGTGAAAAACTGTTTTTT.